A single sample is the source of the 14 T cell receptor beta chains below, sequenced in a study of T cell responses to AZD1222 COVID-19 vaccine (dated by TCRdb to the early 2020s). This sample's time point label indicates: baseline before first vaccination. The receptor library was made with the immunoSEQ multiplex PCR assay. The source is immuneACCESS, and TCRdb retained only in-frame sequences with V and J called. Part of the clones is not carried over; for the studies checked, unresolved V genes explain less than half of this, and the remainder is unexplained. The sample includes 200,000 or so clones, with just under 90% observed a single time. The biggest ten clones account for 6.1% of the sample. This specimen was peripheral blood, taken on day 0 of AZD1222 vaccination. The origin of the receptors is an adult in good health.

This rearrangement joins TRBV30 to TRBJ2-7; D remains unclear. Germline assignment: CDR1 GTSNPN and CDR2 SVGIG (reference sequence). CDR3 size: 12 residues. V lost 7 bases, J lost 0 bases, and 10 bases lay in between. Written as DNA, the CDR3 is TGTGCCTCCAGTTTTACCTCCTACGAGCAGTACTTC. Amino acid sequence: CASSFTSYEQYF.

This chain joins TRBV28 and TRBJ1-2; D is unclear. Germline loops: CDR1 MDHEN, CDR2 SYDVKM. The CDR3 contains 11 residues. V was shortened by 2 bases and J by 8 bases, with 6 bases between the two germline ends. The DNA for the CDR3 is TGTGCCAGCAGTTTAGGCCGCGGCTACACCTTC. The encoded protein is CASSLGRGYTF.

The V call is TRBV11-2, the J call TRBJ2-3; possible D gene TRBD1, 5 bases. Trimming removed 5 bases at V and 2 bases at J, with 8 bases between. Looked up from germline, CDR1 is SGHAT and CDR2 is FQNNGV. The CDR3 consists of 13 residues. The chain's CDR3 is CASSQDNTDTQYF. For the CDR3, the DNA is TGTGCCAGCAGCCAGGACAACACAGATACGCAGTATTTT.

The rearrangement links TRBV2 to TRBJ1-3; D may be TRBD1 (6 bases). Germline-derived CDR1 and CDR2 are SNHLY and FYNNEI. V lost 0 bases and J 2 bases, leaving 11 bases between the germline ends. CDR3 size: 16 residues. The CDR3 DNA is TGTGCCAGCAGTGAAGCCCGGGACAATCCTGGAAACACCATATATTTT. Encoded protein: CASSEARDNPGNTIYF.

CDR3 in amino acids: CASSLATGLSEKLFF. The CDR3 DNA is TGTGCCAGCAGCTTAGCTACGGGCCTCAGCGAAAAACTGTTTTTT. This rearrangement joins TRBV7-6 to TRBJ1-4; no clear D gene. Germline CDR1 is SGHVS and CDR2 is FNYEAQ. The CDR3 covers 15 residues. Trimming left V 0 bases short and J 8 bases short, with 13 bases between.

CDR3 coding DNA: TGCAGCGTCCTTAGGGAGACCCAGTACTTC. It is translated as CSVLRETQYF. The chain joins TRBV29-1 to TRBJ2-5; no firm D call. The CDR3 totals 10 residues. Between the trimmed V and J ends, which lost 6 bases and 5 bases, there was a span of 7 bases. Germline values: CDR1 SQVTM, CDR2 ANQGSEA.

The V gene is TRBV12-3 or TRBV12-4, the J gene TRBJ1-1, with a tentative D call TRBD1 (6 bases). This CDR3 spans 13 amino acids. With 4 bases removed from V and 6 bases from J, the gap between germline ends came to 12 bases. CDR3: CASSWGRESEAFF. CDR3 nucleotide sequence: TGTGCCAGCAGTTGGGGGCGGGAGTCTGAAGCTTTCTTT.

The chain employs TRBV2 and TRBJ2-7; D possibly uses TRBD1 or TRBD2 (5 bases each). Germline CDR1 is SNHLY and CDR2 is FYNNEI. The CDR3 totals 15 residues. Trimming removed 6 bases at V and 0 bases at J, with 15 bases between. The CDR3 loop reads CASSYPSGTSYEQYF. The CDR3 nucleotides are TGTGCCAGCAGCTATCCGAGTGGGACCTCCTACGAGCAGTACTTC.

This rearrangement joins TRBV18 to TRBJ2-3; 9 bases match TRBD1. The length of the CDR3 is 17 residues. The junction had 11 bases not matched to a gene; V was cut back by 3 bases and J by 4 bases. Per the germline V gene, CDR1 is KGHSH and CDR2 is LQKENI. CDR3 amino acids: CASSPMGTGGISDTQYF. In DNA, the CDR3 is TGTGCCAGCTCACCCATGGGCACAGGGGGCATATCAGATACGCAGTATTTT.

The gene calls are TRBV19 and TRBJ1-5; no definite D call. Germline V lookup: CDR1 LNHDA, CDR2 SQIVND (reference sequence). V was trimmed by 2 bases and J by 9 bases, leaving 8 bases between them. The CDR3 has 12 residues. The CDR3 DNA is TGTGCCAGTAGTATACCAGGTGCGCCCCAGCATTTT. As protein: CASSIPGAPQHF.

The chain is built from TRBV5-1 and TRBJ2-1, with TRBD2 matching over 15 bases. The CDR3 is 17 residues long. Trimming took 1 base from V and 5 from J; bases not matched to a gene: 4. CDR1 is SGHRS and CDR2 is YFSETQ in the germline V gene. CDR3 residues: CASSLQGTSGRNNEQFF. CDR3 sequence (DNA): TGCGCCAGCAGCTTGCAGGGGACTAGCGGGAGGAACAATGAGCAGTTCTTC.

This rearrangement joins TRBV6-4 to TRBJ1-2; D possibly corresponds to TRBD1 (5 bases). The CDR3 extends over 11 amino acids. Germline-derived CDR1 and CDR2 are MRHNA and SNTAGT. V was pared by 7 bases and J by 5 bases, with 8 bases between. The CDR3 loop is CASTGGYGYTF. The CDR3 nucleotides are TGTGCCAGCACTGGGGGGTATGGCTACACCTTC.

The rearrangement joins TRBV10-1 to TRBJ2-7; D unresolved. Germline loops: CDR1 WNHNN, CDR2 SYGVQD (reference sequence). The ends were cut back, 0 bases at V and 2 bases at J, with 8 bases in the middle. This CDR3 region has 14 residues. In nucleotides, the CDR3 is TGCGCCAGCAGTGAGTCGGGGTCCACCTACGAGCAGTACTTC. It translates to CASSESGSTYEQYF.

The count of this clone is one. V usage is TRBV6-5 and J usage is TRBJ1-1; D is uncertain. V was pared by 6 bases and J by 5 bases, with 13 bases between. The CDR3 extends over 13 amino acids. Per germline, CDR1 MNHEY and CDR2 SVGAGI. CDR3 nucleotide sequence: TGTGCCAGCAGGAGGGAGGGATCAACTGAAGCTTTCTTT. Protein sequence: CASRREGSTEAFF.